The 29 T cell receptor beta chains reported below all come from one sample, sequenced in a study of T cell clonotyping in hematopoietic cell transplantation. Data came from immunoSEQ multiplex PCR; TCRdb stores just in-frame clones and leaves some out. The table includes some 40,000 clones, about 85% detected once. Time point denoted: recipient sample about 28 days before transplant, after cytoreduction. The input for sequencing was peripheral blood mononuclear cells, taken before stem cell transplant. Source of these receptors: a man aged 60-69 years with acute myeloid leukemia. Some clones in this sample may be carry-over from other donors' samples.

This clone turned up a few times. The chain combines TRBV7-2 with TRBJ1-2; 8 positions match TRBD1. The V gene end was trimmed by 0 bases and the J gene end by 7 bases; junction bases not matched to a gene: 7. Germline CDR1 SGHTA, CDR2 FQGNSA. The CDR3 is 15 amino acids. The CDR3: CASSLASTGVGGYTF. CDR3 sequence (DNA): TGTGCCAGCAGCTTAGCCTCGACAGGGGTCGGTGGCTACACCTTC.

The chain recombines TRBV25-1 with TRBJ2-1; 9 bases match TRBD1. Trimming cost V 5 bases and J 5 bases; bases outside gene matches: 7. The V gene's germline CDR1 is MGHDK and CDR2 SYGVNS. The length of the CDR3 is 15 residues. The CDR3 reads CASSPRDRANNEQFF. CDR3 coding DNA: TGTGCCAGCAGTCCCCGGGACAGGGCCAACAATGAGCAGTTCTTC.

This chain uses TRBV20-1 with TRBJ2-5, with D perhaps TRBD1 (5 bases). The V end was cut by 7 bases, the J end by 1 base, with 7 bases between. Germline assignment: CDR1 DFQATT and CDR2 SNEGSKA (reference sequence). The CDR3 sequence is 11 residues long. The CDR3: CSGQSQETQYF. In nucleotides, the CDR3 is TGCAGTGGACAGAGCCAAGAGACCCAGTACTTC.

The V and J genes are TRBV19 and TRBJ1-4; D unclear. Germline-derived CDR1 and CDR2 are LNHDA and SQIVND (reference sequence). The V gene lost 5 bases and the J gene lost 8 bases, with 6 bases spanning the gap. There are 11 residues in the CDR3. The CDR3 loop reads CASSGREKLFF. CDR3 in DNA: TGTGCCAGTAGTGGAAGGGAAAAACTGTTTTTT.

The chain couples TRBV11-1 to TRBJ1-2; D perhaps matches TRBD1 (5 bases). CDR1 and CDR2 from the germline V gene are SGHAT and FQDESV (reference sequence). V dropped 5 bases and J dropped 4 bases, with 11 bases sitting between them. The CDR3 loop spans 13 amino acids. This CDR3 reads CASSLPGSYGYTF. The CDR3 DNA sequence: TGTGCCAGCAGCCTTCCAGGGTCCTATGGCTACACCTTC.

The chain is built from TRBV9 and TRBJ1-3, with TRBD1 as a possible D gene (5 bases). Germline V lookup: CDR1 SGDLS, CDR2 YYNGEE. With 4 bases removed from V and 0 bases from J, the gap between germline ends came to 17 bases. The CDR3 runs to 17 residues. CDR3 sequence reads: CASSLEDGGLSGNTIYF. Here the CDR3 DNA reads TGTGCCAGCAGCTTAGAGGACGGGGGTCTCTCTGGAAACACCATATATTTT.

J is TRBJ2-7 and V is TRBV2; D may be TRBD1 (6 bases). V was shortened by 5 bases and J by 3 bases, with 14 bases between the two germline ends. The CDR3 contains 14 residues. The germline V gene has CDR1 SNHLY and CDR2 FYNNEI. This CDR3 is CASSKGGLLYEQYF. The CDR3 bases are TGTGCCAGCAGTAAAGGGGGTTTACTCTACGAGCAGTACTTC.

The rearrangement joins TRBV5-1 to TRBJ1-3; a possible D gene is TRBD1 (6 bases). Germline V gives CDR1 SGHRS, CDR2 YFSETQ. This CDR3 has 17 amino acids. The V end was cut by 8 bases, the J end by 4 bases, with 25 bases between. The CDR3 loop is CARHRANPPRTGNTIYF. The DNA of the CDR3 is TGCGCCAGACACAGGGCTAACCCACCGAGGACAGGAAACACCATATATTTT.

This rearrangement joins TRBV13 to TRBJ1-6; 7 bases align to TRBD1. CDR1 PRHDT and CDR2 FYEKMQ come from the germline V gene (reference sequence). The CDR3 length is 14 residues. Trimming cost V 7 bases and J 7 bases; bases outside gene matches: 7. CDR3 sequence reads: CASTQGGSNSPLHF. CDR3 DNA sequence: TGTGCCAGCACGCAGGGGGGCTCGAATTCACCCCTCCACTTT.

The genes are TRBV7-2 and TRBJ1-1, with D possibly TRBD1 on 5 matching bases. Germline assignment: CDR1 SGHTA and CDR2 FQGNSA. The CDR3 is 15 residues long. V was trimmed by 6 bases and J by 5 bases, leaving 19 bases between them. The CDR3 region is CASRGRRGEGTEAFF. For the CDR3, the DNA is TGTGCCAGCAGGGGGAGGAGGGGAGAGGGGACTGAAGCTTTCTTT.

The rearrangement links TRBV7-2 to TRBJ2-1, with 7 bases lining up with TRBD2. J was trimmed by 7 bases and V by 3 bases; bases with no gene match: 0. Germline V gene data show CDR1 as SGHTA and CDR2 as FQGNSA. This CDR3 region has 12 residues. CDR3 coding DNA: TGTGCCAGCAGCTTCGGGAGGAATGAGCAGTTCTTC. This encodes CASSFGRNEQFF.

The J gene is TRBJ1-1, the V gene TRBV28; D is perhaps TRBD1 (5 bases). This CDR3 comprises 16 residues. CDR1 is MDHEN and CDR2 is SYDVKM in the germline V gene. V lost 5 bases, J lost 4 bases, and 20 bases lay in between. CDR3 sequence (DNA): TGTGCCAGCAGTGTCGTGGGGGTCGGAAGTGTCACTGAAGCTTTCTTT. As protein: CASSVVGVGSVTEAFF.

CDR3 residues: CASSVGQGGLGTEAFF. CDR3 in DNA: TGTGCCAGCAGCGTAGGACAGGGGGGATTGGGCACTGAAGCTTTCTTT. The chain combines TRBV9 with TRBJ1-1, with 9 bases fitting TRBD1. After removal of 0 bases from V and 4 bases from J, the junction contained 7 bases not matched to a gene. The CDR3 contains 16 residues. The germline V gene encodes CDR1 SGDLS and CDR2 YYNGEE.

This clone was recorded only once. V is TRBV11-3 and J is TRBJ2-7, with 9 bases that match TRBD2. The germline gives CDR1 SGHNT, CDR2 YENEEA. The CDR3 totals 15 residues. Unmatched junction bases numbered 1, after V lost 1 base and J lost 0 bases. CDR3 residues: CASSLVAGVSYEQYF. In DNA, the CDR3 is TGTGCCAGCAGCTTAGTAGCGGGGGTCTCCTACGAGCAGTACTTC. The full variable domain, its missing parts supplied by reference TRBV11-3 and TRBJ2-7, is EAGVVQSPRYKIIEKKQPVAFWCNPISGHNTLYWYLQNLGQGPELLIRYENEEAVDDSQLPKDRFSAERLKGVDSTLKIQPAELGDSAVYLCASSLVAGVSYEQYFGPGTRLTVT.

The chain carries TRBV6-1 and TRBJ1-5; D is perhaps TRBD1 (5 bases). Germline V lookup: CDR1 MNHNS, CDR2 SASEGT. CDR3 length: 14 residues. Trimming took off 11 bases at V and 0 bases at J, with 14 bases between the two ends. CDR3 sequence reads: CAVPGPLSNQPQHF. CDR3 coding DNA: TGTGCCGTCCCGGGGCCGCTTAGCAATCAGCCCCAGCATTTT.

This clone has only a few counts. The J gene is TRBJ1-6, the V gene TRBV7-2, with 7 positions matching TRBD1. V trimming: 4 bases; J trimming: 9 bases; junction bases outside the gene matches: 9. The CDR3 runs 15 residues. Germline CDR1 SGHTA, CDR2 FQGNSA. The DNA for the CDR3 is TGTGCCAGCAGCTCGACAGGGCTTGGAGGTTCACCCCTCCACTTT. Its translation: CASSSTGLGGSPLHF.

The chain is built from TRBV11-2 and TRBJ2-1; 12 bases fit TRBD2. CDR1 is SGHAT, CDR2 FQNNGV, per germline. The V segment lost 4 bases and the J segment 2 bases; nucleotides outside the gene matches: 3. This CDR3 has 16 amino acids. The CDR3, as DNA: TGTGCCAGCAGCTCCGGACTAGCGGGGACCTACAATGAGCAGTTCTTC. It specifies CASSSGLAGTYNEQFF.

The chain is built from TRBV11-3 and TRBJ2-3; 8 bases agree with TRBD1. Germline CDR1 SGHNT, CDR2 YENEEA. After removal of 2 bases from V and 2 bases from J, the junction contained 12 bases not matched to a gene. The CDR3 spans 18 residues. The CDR3 DNA reads TGTGCCAGCAGCTTATACCCTCGGACAGGGAAAAACACAGATACGCAGTATTTT. Its protein product is CASSLYPRTGKNTDTQYF. Together with reference TRBV11-3 and TRBJ2-3, the CDR3 gives the full variable domain: EAGVVQSPRYKIIEKKQPVAFWCNPISGHNTLYWYLQNLGQGPELLIRYENEEAVDDSQLPKDRFSAERLKGVDSTLKIQPAELGDSAVYLCASSLYPRTGKNTDTQYFGPGTRLTVL.

The J gene is TRBJ1-1, the V gene TRBV12-5; 8 nucleotides agree with TRBD1. The CDR3 has 16 residues. V trimming: 4 bases; J trimming: 1 base; junction bases outside the gene matches: 8. CDR1 is LGHNT and CDR2 is FRNRAP in the germline V gene. Here the CDR3 DNA reads TGTGCTAGTGGTTCTACGCAGGGGGCGAGGAACACTGAAGCTTTCTTT. It encodes CASGSTQGARNTEAFF.

DNA for the CDR3: TGTGCCAGCAGTTTAACGGGGGGGGTTAAAGATACGCAGTATTTT. Its protein product is CASSLTGGVKDTQYF. The rearrangement uses TRBV28 and TRBJ2-3, with 8 bases aligning to TRBD2. Germline V gene data show CDR1 as MDHEN and CDR2 as SYDVKM. The V segment lost 2 bases and the J segment 5 bases; nucleotides outside the gene matches: 6. This CDR3 comprises 15 residues.

The CDR3 DNA reads TGTGCCAGCAGTTTGGGACAGTCCTATGGCTACACCTTC. Translation gives CASSLGQSYGYTF. V gene TRBV28 combines with J gene TRBJ1-2, with 7 bases identical to TRBD1. The germline V gene has CDR1 MDHEN and CDR2 SYDVKM. CDR3 size: 13 residues. The junction had 2 bases not matched to a gene; V was cut back by 3 bases and J by 4 bases.

This sequence joins TRBV19 and TRBJ1-6; D remains unclear. Germline values: CDR1 LNHDA, CDR2 SQIVND (reference sequence). Trimming stripped 4 bases from V and 0 bases from J, with 13 bases between. The CDR3 sequence is 17 residues long. CDR3 sequence reads: CASSKEGASSYNSPLHF. DNA for the CDR3: TGTGCCAGTAGTAAGGAGGGCGCGAGCTCCTATAATTCACCCCTCCACTTT.

A few counts support this clone. V is TRBV4-2 and J is TRBJ2-7; D not resolved. The CDR3 loop spans 15 amino acids. V was cut by 0 bases and J by 0 bases, with 9 bases left in between. Germline CDR1 is LGHNA and CDR2 is YNFKEQ. CDR3 sequence: CASSQEWAVSYEQYF. CDR3 coding DNA: TGTGCCAGCAGCCAAGAATGGGCGGTCTCCTACGAGCAGTACTTC.

This clone was detected only once. The chain couples TRBV19 to TRBJ2-3, with D perhaps being TRBD1 or TRBD2 (5 bases each). The CDR3 is 18 amino acids. Germline V gives CDR1 LNHDA, CDR2 SQIVND (reference sequence). V was clipped by 0 bases and J by 2 bases, with 18 bases between them. CDR3 in DNA: TGTGCCAGTAGTATAGATCGCGCCGGGACCGGCCACACAGATACGCAGTATTTT. Its translation is CASSIDRAGTGHTDTQYF.

For the CDR3, the DNA is TGTGCCAGCAGCCAAACGAATCAGCCCCAGCATTTT. Translating it yields CASSQTNQPQHF. The rearrangement uses TRBV28 and TRBJ1-5; no clear D gene. Germline CDR1 MDHEN, CDR2 SYDVKM. Trimming took 6 bases from V and 4 from J, leaving 7 bases between them. The CDR3 extends over 12 amino acids.

The rearrangement links TRBV6-5 to TRBJ1-2, with TRBD1 as a possible D gene (5 bases). V was cut by 2 bases and J by 5 bases, with 15 bases left in between. The germline CDR1 and CDR2 sequences are MNHEY and SVGAGI. This CDR3 has 15 residues. CDR3: CASSYGTQVPYGYTF. CDR3 in DNA: TGTGCCAGCAGTTACGGCACACAGGTTCCGTATGGCTACACCTTC.

The CDR3 sequence is CASSSRGPGELFF. Here the CDR3 DNA reads TGTGCCAGCAGCTCTCGGGGTCCCGGGGAGCTGTTTTTT. V is TRBV28 and J is TRBJ2-2; perhaps TRBD2 as D (5 bases). The CDR3 length is 13 residues. Germline V gene data show CDR1 as MDHEN and CDR2 as SYDVKM. V was cut by 6 bases and J by 6 bases, with 11 bases left in between.

The chain carries TRBV10-3 and TRBJ1-1; 7 nucleotides align to TRBD1. CDR3 length: 17 residues. Germline lookup yields CDR1 ENHRY and CDR2 SYGVKD. The ends lost 5 bases at V and 4 bases at J; junction bases unmatched: 16. The CDR3 coding sequence is TGTGCCATCAGTTCCGAACGACAGGGAACCCCTGCCACTGAAGCTTTCTTT. This sequence encodes CAISSERQGTPATEAFF.

The genes are TRBV11-2 and TRBJ2-3; no firm D call. V was trimmed by 5 bases and J by 2 bases, leaving 5 bases between them. There are 12 residues in the CDR3. Looked up from germline, CDR1 is SGHAT and CDR2 is FQNNGV. The chain's CDR3 is CASSLHTDTQYF. The CDR3 bases are TGTGCCAGCAGCCTACACACAGATACGCAGTATTTT. Filled out from reference TRBV11-2 and TRBJ2-3, the complete variable domain reads EAGVAQSPRYKIIEKRQSVAFWCNPISGHATLYWYQQILGQGPKLLIQFQNNGVVDDSQLPKDRFSAERLKGVDSTLKIQPAKLEDSAVYLCASSLHTDTQYFGPGTRLTVL.